This is a list of T cell receptor beta chains from one sample in a study of OX40 agonist ivuxolimab in advanced cancers. TCRdb's table, derived via immunoSEQ multiplex PCR, lists solely in-frame clones and lacks some. The sample holds roughly 91,000 clones; roughly 95% are singletons and the top ten take approximately 2%. This specimen was CD4+ or CD8+ T cells sorted from blood, taken in a trial of the OX40 agonist ivuxolimab. These receptors were collected from an adult with an advanced solid tumor such as melanoma, head and neck, liver or kidney cancer. Both conserved end residues are part of each CDR3.

>TRBV11-2|TRBJ2-1
CASSLLAGHEQFF
>TRBV19|TRBJ1-5
CASRIGQGAYQPQHF
>TRBV28|TRBJ1-1
CASSRPDRPNTEAFF
>TRBV7-7|TRBJ2-2
CASSLNTNTGELFF
>TRBV10-3|TRBJ1-3
CAISDSISGNTIYF
>TRBV6-5|TRBJ1-2
CASDPGNYGYTF
>TRBV6-1|TRBJ1-1
CASSEWEGYTEAFF
>TRBV11-2|TRBJ2-3
CASSPDSTTGERTDTQYF
>TRBV13|TRBJ1-1
CASSLGGWRTGIPEAFF
>TRBV9|TRBJ2-7
CASSVAAGAYEQYF
>TRBV7-6|TRBJ2-2
CASSSGLATNTGELFF
>TRBV7-8|TRBJ1-2
CASSPHSIPPNYGYTF
>TRBV19|TRBJ1-1
CASSIGRVEAFF
>TRBV28|TRBJ1-5
CASHLSQGSQPQHF
>TRBV28|TRBJ2-2
CASSFGLAGDTGELFF
>TRBV7-9|TRBJ2-7
CAILLGGANYEQYF
>TRBV7-3|TRBJ2-1
CASSLTTSGYNEQFF
>TRBV13|TRBJ1-6
CASSRKGGGGALHF
>TRBV4-3|TRBJ1-1
CASSQERQGALNTEAFF
>TRBV27|TRBJ2-3
CASSSGLAGGGGDTQYF
>TRBV28|TRBJ1-2
CASSLYAPGPNYGYTF
>TRBV11-3|TRBJ2-2
CASSPRESTGELFF
>TRBV27|TRBJ2-1
CASSLRGEAREQFF
>TRBV7-6|TRBJ2-7
CASSLPGDEQYF
>TRBV6-1|TRBJ2-7
CASSEVGGGLDRVEQYF
>TRBV5-4|TRBJ2-1
CASSLRHGLILYNEQFF
>TRBV10-1|TRBJ2-1
CASTESYNEQFF
>TRBV10-2|TRBJ1-1
CASQGLGNTEAFF
>TRBV7-9|TRBJ2-1
CASSFGPLSSYNEQFF
>TRBV28|TRBJ1-4
CASSLINEKLFF
>TRBV29-1|TRBJ1-2
CSVEGQGAHGYTF
>TRBV19|TRBJ2-1
CASSMEAGDTYNEQFF
>TRBV28|TRBJ1-5
CASKPGMGPGNQPQHF
>TRBV7-6|TRBJ1-3
CASSLTRDTAGNTIYF
>TRBV7-9|TRBJ2-7
CASSLVAGGGHEQYF
>TRBV7-3|TRBJ2-3
CASSVGQGTDTQYF
>TRBV6-1|-
CASSRGVTYEQYF
>TRBV5-6|TRBJ2-3
CASSPLLAGGTDTQYF